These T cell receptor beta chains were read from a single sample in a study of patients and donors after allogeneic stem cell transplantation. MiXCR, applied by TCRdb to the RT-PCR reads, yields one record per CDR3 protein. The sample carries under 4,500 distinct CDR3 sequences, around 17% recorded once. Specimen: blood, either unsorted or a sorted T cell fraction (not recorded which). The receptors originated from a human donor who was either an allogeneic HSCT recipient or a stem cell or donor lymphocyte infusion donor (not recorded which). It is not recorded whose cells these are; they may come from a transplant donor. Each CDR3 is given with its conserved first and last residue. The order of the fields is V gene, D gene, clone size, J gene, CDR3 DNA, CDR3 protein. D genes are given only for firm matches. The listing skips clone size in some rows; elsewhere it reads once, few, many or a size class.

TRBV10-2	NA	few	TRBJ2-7	TGCGCCAGCAGTGAGGGTCAAGCCTACGAGCAGTACTTC	CASSEGQAYEQYF
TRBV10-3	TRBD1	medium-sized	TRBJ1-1	TGTGCCATCGCCGAACAGGGGGCTTACACTGAAGCTTTCTTT	CAIAEQGAYTEAFF
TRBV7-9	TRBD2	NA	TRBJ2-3	TGTGCCAGCATCCTAGCGGGTAGCACAGATACGCAGTATTTT	CASILAGSTDTQYF
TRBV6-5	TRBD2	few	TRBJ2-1	TGTGCCAGCAGTCCGGTAGCGGGTGTGAGCTCCTACAATGAGCAGTTCTTC	CASSPVAGVSSYNEQFF
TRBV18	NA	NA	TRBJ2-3	TGTGCCAGCTCCCGACTACTGGTAGCAGTATCGGATACGCAGTATTTT	CASSRLLVAVSDTQYF
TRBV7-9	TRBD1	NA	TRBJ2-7	TGTGCCAGCAGCTTACGGGACAGAAGGAACTACGAGCAGTACTTC	CASSLRDRRNYEQYF
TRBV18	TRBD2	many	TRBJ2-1	TGTGCCAGCTCACGAGGCGGGAGTAGTGAGCAGTTCTTC	CASSRGGSSEQFF
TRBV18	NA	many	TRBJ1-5	TGTGCCAGCTCACTGGGGGGTTATCAGCCCCAGCATTTT	CASSLGGYQPQHF
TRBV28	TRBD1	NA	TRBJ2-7	TGTGCCAGCAGTTCGACAGGGGAAATAAGGGAGCAGTACTTC	CASSSTGEIREQYF
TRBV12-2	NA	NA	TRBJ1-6	TGTGCAAGTCGCTCCGGACAGGGGGCGAGAAATTCACCCCTCCACTTT	CASRSGQGARNSPLHF
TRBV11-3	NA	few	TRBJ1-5	TGTGCCAGCAGCTCCCGGGGCTCCCGGCATTTT	CASSSRGSRHF
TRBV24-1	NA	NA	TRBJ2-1	TGTGCCACCAGTGATAGGGGTCAGGGATACAATGAGCAGTTCTTC	CATSDRGQGYNEQFF
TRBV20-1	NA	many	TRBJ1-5	TGCAGTGCTAAAATGCAGGGCGGCAATCAGCCCCAGCATTTT	CSAKMQGGNQPQHF
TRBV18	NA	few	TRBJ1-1	TGTGCCAGCTCACCACTGGCACAGACGAACACTGAAGCTTTCTTT	CASSPLAQTNTEAFF
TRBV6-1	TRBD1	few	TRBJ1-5	TGTGCCAGCAGTAAAGAAAGGGGGACAGGGCAGTTGCCCCAGCATTTT	CASSKERGTGQLPQHF
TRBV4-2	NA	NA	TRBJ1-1	TGTGCCAGCAGCCAGGTGGGGCAGGGAGAAGCTTTCTTT	CASSQVGQGEAFF
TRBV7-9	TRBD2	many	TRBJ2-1	TGTGCCAGCAGCTTAGAATACCTCTCTAGCGGGAATGTAAATGAGCAGTTCTTC	CASSLEYLSSGNVNEQFF
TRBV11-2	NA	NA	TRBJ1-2	TGTGCCAGCAGCTTAGGGTGGCAGGGAATGCCTGGCTACACCTTC	CASSLGWQGMPGYTF
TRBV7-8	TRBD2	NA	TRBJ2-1	TGTGCCAGCAGCTTTTATGGGGGAGGGCCCTCCTACAATGAGCAGTTCTTC	CASSFYGGGPSYNEQFF
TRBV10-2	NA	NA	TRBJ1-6	TGCGCCAGCAGAGACCAATTCACGTATAATTCACCCCTCCACTTT	CASRDQFTYNSPLHF
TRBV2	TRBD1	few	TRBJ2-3	TGTGCCAGCAGTAGACAGGGGGTTAGCACAGATACGCAGTATTTT	CASSRQGVSTDTQYF
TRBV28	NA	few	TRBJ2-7	TGTGCCAGCACCCTGTGGGGAAAACGCTACGAGCAGTACTTC	CASTLWGKRYEQYF
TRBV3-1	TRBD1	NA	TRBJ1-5	TGTGCCAGCAGTCTGACAGGGAAACAGCCCCAGCATTTT	CASSLTGKQPQHF
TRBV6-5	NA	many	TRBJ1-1	TGTGCCAGCAGTTACTCCACAGGGCCGTCGAACACTGAAGCTTTCTTT	CASSYSTGPSNTEAFF
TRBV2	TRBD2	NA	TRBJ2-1	TGTGCCAGCAGTGAAGGGCTAGCGGGGGCCCTCAGTGAGCAGTTCTTC	CASSEGLAGALSEQFF
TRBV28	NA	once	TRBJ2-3	TGTGCCAGCAGGGACTCGGGGACGCAGTATTTT	CASRDSGTQYF
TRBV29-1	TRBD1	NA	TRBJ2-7	TGCAGCGCCCGACAGGGGGCGACCTACGAGCAGTACTTC	CSARQGATYEQYF
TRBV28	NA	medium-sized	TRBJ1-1	TGTGCCAGCAGTTCTGGGACAAGATTTAACACTGAAGCTTTCTTT	CASSSGTRFNTEAFF
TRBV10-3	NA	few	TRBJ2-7	TGTGCCATCAGTGGACAGATCCCCTACGAGCAGTACTTC	CAISGQIPYEQYF
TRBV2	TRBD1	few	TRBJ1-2	TGTGCCAGCAGTTGGAGTATGACAGGGGGCTATGGCTACACCTTC	CASSWSMTGGYGYTF
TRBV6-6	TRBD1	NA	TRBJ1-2	TGTGCCAGCAGTTACTCGTGGGGACAGGGGGCTCATGGCTACACCTTC	CASSYSWGQGAHGYTF
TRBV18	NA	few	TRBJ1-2	TGTGCCAGCTCACCGGGAAGAGGGACGTCCTATGGCTACACCTTC	CASSPGRGTSYGYTF
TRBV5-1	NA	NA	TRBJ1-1	TGCGCCAGAAGCTTCGGCAGGTCGGTTACTGAAGCTTTCTTT	CARSFGRSVTEAFF
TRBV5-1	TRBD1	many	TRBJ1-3	TGCGCCAGCAGCCCCGAAGAGACAGGGTGGGGAAACACCATATATTTT	CASSPEETGWGNTIYF
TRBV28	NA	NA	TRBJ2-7	TGTGCCAGCAGTCCAGGAGGCGCCACTGCCTACGAGCAGTACTTC	CASSPGGATAYEQYF
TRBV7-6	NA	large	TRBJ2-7	TGTGCCAGCAGCCCACAGGAATACGGGGCCTCCTACGAGCAGTACTTC	CASSPQEYGASYEQYF
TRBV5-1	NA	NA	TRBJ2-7	TGCGCCAGCAGCCCCAGGACATGGGGCCTTTTTAGCTCCTACGAGCAGTACTTC	CASSPRTWGLFSSYEQYF